A selection of T cell receptor beta chains follows, all from one sample in a study of blood T cell repertoires in COVID-19. Clones were sequenced by immunoSEQ multiplex PCR, and TCRdb holds only the in-frame ones, with some missing. In the table there are about 250,000 clones, 70% to 90% of which are singletons. The sequenced sample consisted of peripheral blood. These TCRs come from an elderly man with acute or convalescent COVID-19. The CDR3 runs from the conserved cysteine through the conserved F or W. A D gene is named only where the DNA matches it firmly. A clone size is listed for some rows: how often the clone was seen (once, few, many), or a class if it is expanded.

J gene	D gene	clone size	V gene	CDR3 DNA	CDR3 protein
TRBJ1-1	TRBD1	-	TRBV29-1	TGCAGCGTAGGCCGGGACAGCTACATGAACACTGAAGCTTTCTTT	CSVGRDSYMNTEAFF
TRBJ1-5	TRBD1	few	TRBV10-3	TGTGCCGTCGGACAGGGGCAGCAGCCCCAGCATTTT	CAVGQGQQPQHF
TRBJ1-5	TRBD1	-	TRBV7-2	TGTGCCAGCAGCTCGGGACAGGGGTATCAGCCCCAGCATTTT	CASSSGQGYQPQHF
TRBJ2-3	TRBD2	-	TRBV7-2	TGTGCCAGCAGCAGGGGACTAGCGGGAGATACGCAGTATTTT	CASSRGLAGDTQYF
TRBJ2-7	TRBD1	few	TRBV5-4	TGTGCCAGCAGCTTGGTCGGACAGGGGGCTTACGAGCAGTACTTC	CASSLVGQGAYEQYF
TRBJ2-2	TRBD1	-	TRBV5-1	TGCGCCAGCAGCTTGGAGACAGGGGGGACCGGGGAGCTGTTTTTT	CASSLETGGTGELFF
TRBJ1-2	-	-	TRBV19	TGTGCCAGTAGTACAAGACAGGATAACTATGGCTACACCTTC	CASSTRQDNYGYTF
TRBJ1-3	-	-	TRBV29-1	TGCAGCGTTGATATGGAGAGGGCTTCTGGAAACACCATATATTTT	CSVDMERASGNTIYF
TRBJ2-1	TRBD2	-	TRBV5-1	TGCGCCAGCAGCTTGGGCCCTAGCGGGATGGGGAACAATGAGCAGTTCTTC	CASSLGPSGMGNNEQFF
TRBJ2-5	-	-	TRBV28	TGTGCCAGCAGCTCCTTTGGCGAGAGGGATGAGACCCAGTACTTC	CASSSFGERDETQYF
TRBJ2-1	-	-	TRBV7-3	TGTGCCAGCAGCTTAGGCCCTAGCCGGGCCAATGAGCAGTTCTTC	CASSLGPSRANEQFF
TRBJ1-2	TRBD1	-	TRBV27	TGTGCCAGCAGTTTATTTGGACAGGGGCTTAACTATGGCTACACCTTC	CASSLFGQGLNYGYTF
TRBJ2-7	TRBD1	-	TRBV13	TGTGCCAGCAGCCCAACGGGGACAGGACTTACCTACGAGCAGTACTTC	CASSPTGTGLTYEQYF
TRBJ2-7	-	-	TRBV7-6	TGTGCCAGCAGCTTAGGGCGGCCGCCCGTCGACGAGCAGTACTTC	CASSLGRPPVDEQYF
TRBJ1-2	-	-	TRBV29-1	TGCAGCGTTGAAGAGCCAGTTGGCTACACCTTC	CSVEEPVGYTF
TRBJ2-1	TRBD2	-	TRBV11-3	TGTGCCAGCAGCCCCCGGGGTACTAGCGGGAGTAATAATGAGCAGTTCTTC	CASSPRGTSGSNNEQFF
TRBJ1-2	TRBD1	-	TRBV19	TGTGCCAGTATCCCGGGACAGGGTGCGCACCGTGGCTACACCTTC	CASIPGQGAHRGYTF
TRBJ1-2	-	-	TRBV5-5	TGTGCCAGCAGCTTGACTGCACAGGGAGATTATGGCTACACCTTC	CASSLTAQGDYGYTF
TRBJ2-7	-	-	TRBV6-5	TGTGCCAGCAGTCCCCAGACAGGTCCCTACGAGCAGTACTTC	CASSPQTGPYEQYF
TRBJ2-1	TRBD2	-	TRBV3-1/TRBV3-2	TGTGCCAGCAGCCAAGGGATAGCGGGAGGGCCTGACAATGAGCAGTTCTTC	CASSQGIAGGPDNEQFF
TRBJ1-4	-	-	TRBV6-5	TGTGCCAGCTCGGAGGTCCACCAACTGTTTTTT	CASSEVHQLFF
TRBJ2-5	-	-	TRBV7-2	TGTGCCAGCAGCTTAGCGTTGGGGCTGGGGGAGACCCAGTACTTC	CASSLALGLGETQYF
TRBJ2-5	-	-	TRBV5-4	TGTGCCAGCAGCTTGGCCGGTAGCAGCGAGACCCAGTACTTC	CASSLAGSSETQYF
TRBJ1-3	TRBD1	-	TRBV9	TGTGCCAGCAGCATAAGGACAGGGTATGGAAACACCATATATTTT	CASSIRTGYGNTIYF
TRBJ2-1	TRBD2	-	TRBV24-1	TGTGCCACCAGTGACAAAGAGGACCTCGCTAGCGGGAGGGCTATTGAGCAGTTCTTC	CATSDKEDLASGRAIEQFF
TRBJ2-5	-	-	TRBV7-2	TGTGCCAGCAGCCCCGAAACAGGGCGTTGGGAGACCCAGTACTTC	CASSPETGRWETQYF
TRBJ2-5	-	-	TRBV7-9	TGTGCCAGCAGCTTAGTACCTAGCGTCCAAGAGACCCAGTACTTC	CASSLVPSVQETQYF
TRBJ2-5	-	-	TRBV28	TGTGCCAGCAGTTTAGAGGGGACATTACAAGAGACCCAGTACTTC	CASSLEGTLQETQYF
TRBJ2-5	-	-	TRBV2	TGTGCCAGCCATACCCTGACACCCCAGTACTTC	CASHTLTPQYF
TRBJ1-5	TRBD1	-	TRBV29-1	TGCAGCGTTGTCGCAGGGGGCGATCAGCCCCAGCATTTT	CSVVAGGDQPQHF
TRBJ2-3	TRBD1	once	TRBV15	TGTGCCACCAGCAGAGATCCCACAGGGGGCACAGATACGCAGTATTTT	CATSRDPTGGTDTQYF
TRBJ1-2	-	-	TRBV6-5	TGTGCCAGCAGTCAGACACGAACTAACTATGGCTACACCTTC	CASSQTRTNYGYTF
TRBJ1-4	-	once	TRBV21-1	TGTGCCAGCAGCGCACGCCGGGACTCTGGTGAAAAACTGTTTTTT	CASSARRDSGEKLFF
TRBJ2-1	TRBD2	-	TRBV19	TGTGCCAGTAGTAAGGCGGGAGGGACCTACAATGAGCAGTTCTTC	CASSKAGGTYNEQFF
TRBJ1-6	-	-	TRBV6-5	TGTGCCAGCCTCGAGGGGGAATCACCCCTCCACTTT	CASLEGESPLHF
TRBJ2-3	-	-	TRBV15	TGTGCCACCAGCAAAGAGGACCTGGGAGTTACAGATACGCAGTATTTT	CATSKEDLGVTDTQYF
TRBJ1-2	-	-	TRBV20-1	TGCAGTGCTAGAGGAGCTGGCTACACCTTC	CSARGAGYTF
TRBJ1-6	-	-	TRBV19	TGTGCCAGTAGTATACAAGGAGGGTCGGGTAATTCACCCCTCCACTTT	CASSIQGGSGNSPLHF
TRBJ1-2	-	-	TRBV28	TGTGCCAGCAGTCAAGAGACAGTACCGGTCTATGGCTACACCTTC	CASSQETVPVYGYTF
TRBJ2-5	TRBD1	-	TRBV5-1	TGCGCCAGCAGCATTAATCCGGGACAGGGAGAAGAGACCCAGTACTTC	CASSINPGQGEETQYF
TRBJ1-4	TRBD1	-	TRBV11-2	TGTGCCAGCAGCAGGGACAGTTCAGAGGGTAGGAAACTGTTTTTT	CASSRDSSEGRKLFF
TRBJ2-2	TRBD2	-	TRBV18	TGTGCCAGCTCACCGACTAGCGAGAACACCGGGGAGCTGTTTTTT	CASSPTSENTGELFF